Each of the 21 T cell receptor beta chains below was sequenced from the same sample in a study of T cell responses to AZD1222 COVID-19 vaccine. Some clones are missing from TCRdb's copy, which holds only in-frame ones; the method was immunoSEQ multiplex PCR. The sample records 100,000 or so clones, 70% to 90% being singletons. The sequencing here drew on peripheral blood, taken on day 0 of AZD1222 vaccination. These receptors all come from an adult in good health.

The CDR3 region is CASSLALGDGISFF. In nucleotides, the CDR3 is TGCGCCAGCAGCTTGGCATTGGGGGATGGGATAAGTTTCTTT. The rearrangement joins TRBV5-1 to TRBJ1-1; TRBD1 might be the D (5 bases). The CDR3 totals 14 residues. Trimming took 0 bases from V and 13 from J, leaving 19 bases between them. The V gene's germline CDR1 is SGHRS and CDR2 YFSETQ.

This chain joins TRBV11-3 and TRBJ2-7, with 8 bases matching TRBD1. Trimming removed 5 bases from V and 6 bases from J; junction bases left unmatched: 6. Per germline, CDR1 SGHNT and CDR2 YENEEA. This CDR3 region has 13 residues. CDR3 residues: CASSPGQAFEQYF. In DNA form, the CDR3 reads TGTGCCAGCAGCCCGGGACAGGCTTTCGAGCAGTACTTC.

The V gene is TRBV2, the J gene TRBJ2-3; D is ambiguous. Trimming pared 3 bases from V and 3 bases from J, leaving 7 bases between. This CDR3 region has 13 residues. Germline CDR1 reads SNHLY; CDR2 reads FYNNEI. CDR3 nucleotides: TGTGCCAGCAGTGACCTGGGGACAGATACGCAGTATTTT. As protein: CASSDLGTDTQYF.

The chain is built from TRBV9 and TRBJ2-5; 8 nucleotides match TRBD2. V trimming: 0 bases; J trimming: 5 bases; junction bases outside the gene matches: 6. Germline V gene lookup returns CDR1 SGDLS and CDR2 YYNGEE. The CDR3 covers 15 residues. The CDR3 region is CASSVVPGGGETQYF. The CDR3, as DNA: TGTGCCAGCAGCGTAGTCCCGGGGGGGGGCGAGACCCAGTACTTC.

This chain links TRBV3-1 (or the pseudogene TRBV3-2) with TRBJ2-3; 13 bases map to TRBD2. CDR3 length: 21 amino acids. CDR1 and CDR2 from the germline V gene are LGHDT and YNNKEL (reference sequence). The V and J ends lost 4 bases and 5 bases, in that order; junction bases with no gene match: 21. DNA of the CDR3: TGTGCCAGCAGCCGACCAAGACTAGCGGGAGGAGGAATCCGTGTTAGAGATACGCAGTATTTT. Translating it yields CASSRPRLAGGGIRVRDTQYF.

This chain uses TRBV10-3 with TRBJ2-3; D is perhaps TRBD2 (7 bases). The CDR3 is 18 residues long. V was clipped by 6 bases and J by 1 base, with 23 bases between them. Germline-derived CDR1 and CDR2 are ENHRY and SYGVKD. The CDR3 loop reads CAIRDDVPGGQGTDTQYF. DNA for the CDR3: TGTGCCATCAGGGATGACGTACCGGGGGGCCAGGGCACAGATACGCAGTATTTT.

J is TRBJ2-7 and V is TRBV3-1 (or the pseudogene TRBV3-2); no definite D call. Trimming left V 0 bases short and J 5 bases short, with 11 bases between. CDR3 length equals 14 residues. Germline V gene lookup returns CDR1 LGHDT and CDR2 YNNKEL (reference sequence). In DNA form, the CDR3 reads TGTGCCAGCAGCCAAGAGGGTGGGTGGCACGAGCAGTACTTC. Its translation: CASSQEGGWHEQYF.

The chain couples TRBV12-3 or TRBV12-4 to TRBJ2-5; perhaps D is TRBD1 or TRBD2 (5 bases each). V was shortened by 7 bases and J by 5 bases, with 14 bases between the two germline ends. The CDR3 consists of 13 residues. CDR3 DNA: TGTGCCAGCACGGGGCCTGGCGGGGAGACCCAGTACTTC. Residues: CASTGPGGETQYF.

This rearrangement joins TRBV24-1 to TRBJ1-5; 9 nucleotides agree with TRBD1. Per germline, CDR1 KGHDR and CDR2 SFDVKD. The CDR3 spans 18 residues. J was trimmed by 3 bases and V by 4 bases; bases with no gene match: 12. This chain's CDR3 is CATSDSGTGKGDNQPQHF. CDR3 coding DNA: TGTGCCACCAGTGACTCCGGGACAGGGAAGGGCGACAATCAGCCCCAGCATTTT.

This chain joins TRBV6-5 and TRBJ2-3; 9 bases fit TRBD2. CDR3 size: 14 residues. The V segment lost 8 bases and the J segment 1 base; nucleotides outside the gene matches: 4. CDR1 and CDR2 from the germline V gene are MNHEY and SVGAGI. In DNA form, the CDR3 reads TGTGCCAGCGGCTTAGCGGGAGGCACAGATACGCAGTATTTT. Translating it yields CASGLAGGTDTQYF.

The chain recombines TRBV28 with TRBJ1-2, with D uncertain. The CDR3 loop spans 12 amino acids. Germline V gene lookup returns CDR1 MDHEN and CDR2 SYDVKM. V was cut by 7 bases and J by 3 bases, with 9 bases left in between. The CDR3 DNA follows: TGTGCCAGCATCGGGCCGGACTATGGCTACACCTTC. Protein product: CASIGPDYGYTF.

The V gene is TRBV27, the J gene TRBJ1-1; unclear D gene. The CDR3 is made up of 15 amino acids. V was clipped by 0 bases and J by 0 bases, with 8 bases between them. Germline lookup yields CDR1 MNHEY and CDR2 SMNVEV (reference sequence). The CDR3 protein is CASSLSPGMNTEAFF. For the CDR3, the DNA is TGTGCCAGCAGTTTATCGCCAGGTATGAACACTGAAGCTTTCTTT.

There are a few counts of this clone. The chain employs TRBV6-5 and TRBJ1-5, with a weak D call TRBD1 (6 bases). V was clipped by 5 bases and J by 9 bases, with 14 bases between them. Germline V gives CDR1 MNHEY, CDR2 SVGAGI. The length of the CDR3 is 13 residues. The CDR3 region has the DNA TGTGCCAGCAGTATCACAGGGAAAAGGCCCCAGCATTTT. Protein sequence: CASSITGKRPQHF.

The chain combines TRBV6-5 with TRBJ1-5; TRBD1 might be the D (6 bases). Germline assignment: CDR1 MNHEY and CDR2 SVGAGI. V was clipped by 10 bases and J by 4 bases, with 14 bases between them. This CDR3 region has 13 residues. In nucleotides, the CDR3 is TGTGCCACCGTATACAGGGTAAATCAGCCCCAGCATTTT. Translating gives CATVYRVNQPQHF.

The chain employs TRBV2 and TRBJ2-3, with TRBD1 matching over 7 bases. The CDR3 is 17 residues long. Trimming at V came to 4 bases and at J to 1 base, leaving 11 bases not matched to a gene. Germline CDR1 SNHLY, CDR2 FYNNEI. The DNA for the CDR3 is TGTGCCAGCAGTGTTGGGTTGACAGGGCGAGGCACAGATACGCAGTATTTT. It codes for CASSVGLTGRGTDTQYF.

The V gene is TRBV6-5, the J gene TRBJ2-5, with a tentative D call TRBD1 (6 bases). CDR1 is MNHEY, CDR2 SVGAGI, per germline. This CDR3 has 13 residues. The V end lost 7 bases, the J end lost 7 bases, and 16 bases lay between the germline ends. The CDR3 bases are TGTGCCAGCACTCAGGACAGACTTAGGACCCAGTACTTC. Translating gives CASTQDRLRTQYF.

The chain joins TRBV6-2 or TRBV6-3 to TRBJ1-6; 9 bases are shared with TRBD1. Germline V gene data show CDR1 as MNHEY and CDR2 as SVGEGT. There are 15 residues in the CDR3. V dropped 5 bases and J dropped 7; count of bases not matched to a gene: 6. The CDR3 reads CASSRDRVGNSPLHF. In DNA form, the CDR3 reads TGTGCCAGCAGTCGGGACAGGGTTGGGAATTCACCCCTCCACTTT.

The chain has TRBV7-8 and TRBJ2-1; 7 nucleotides line up with TRBD2. The germline V gene encodes CDR1 SGHVS and CDR2 FQNEAQ. This CDR3 region has 16 residues. The junction had 13 bases not matched to a gene; V was cut back by 4 bases and J by 7 bases. DNA of the CDR3: TGTGCCAGCAGCTCGGGAAGTAGCGGGCGTGATAATGAGCAGTTCTTC. Translation: CASSSGSSGRDNEQFF. Supplemented by reference TRBV7-8 and TRBJ2-1, the full variable domain reads GAGVSQSPRYKVAKRGQDVALRCDPISGHVSLFWYQQALGQGPEFLTYFQNEAQLDKSGLPSDRFFAERPEGSVSTLKIQRTQQEDSAVYLCASSSGSSGRDNEQFFGPGTRLTVL.

This clone was seen just once. This chain uses TRBV19 with TRBJ2-3, with 9 bases that match TRBD1. Unmatched junction bases numbered 7, after V lost 5 bases and J lost 4 bases. The CDR3 contains 15 residues. The germline V gene has CDR1 LNHDA and CDR2 SQIVND (reference sequence). CDR3 loop: CASSGTGKVADTQYF. For the CDR3, the DNA is TGTGCCAGTAGTGGGACAGGGAAGGTCGCAGATACGCAGTATTTT.

The chain has TRBV3-1 (or the pseudogene TRBV3-2) and TRBJ1-2; 8 bases map to TRBD1. J gave up 7 bases and V 3 bases, and 13 bases lay outside the gene matches. Germline V gene data show CDR1 as LGHDT and CDR2 as YNNKEL (reference sequence). CDR3 length: 16 residues. The chain's CDR3 is CASSQIGGQGFRGYTF. For the CDR3, the DNA is TGTGCCAGCAGCCAGATCGGAGGACAGGGCTTTCGTGGCTACACCTTC.

The chain carries TRBV7-2 and TRBJ1-2; the match to TRBD1 covers 8 bases. Per the germline V gene, CDR1 is SGHTA and CDR2 is FQGNSA. The V gene end was trimmed by 5 bases and the J gene end by 2 bases; junction bases not matched to a gene: 4. The CDR3 loop spans 14 amino acids. CDR3 nucleotides: TGTGCCAGCAGCCCCAGACAGGGGAACTATGGCTACACCTTC. Translation gives CASSPRQGNYGYTF. The whole variable domain, filled in from reference TRBV7-2 and TRBJ1-2, reads GAGVSQSPSNKVTEKGKDVELRCDPISGHTALYWYRQSLGQGLEFLIYFQGNSAPDKSGLPSDRFSAERTGGSVSTLTIQRTQQEDSAVYLCASSPRQGNYGYTFGSGTRLTVV.